This TCR beta chain was identified during a study of early T cells in non-severe SARS-CoV-2 infection. Overall study results and limits: Lookups in VDJdb leaned toward anti-spike CD8 responses and missed private and CD4 specificities.

A remark on this clonotype: The antigen is unknown.

TCRdb passed the 5' RACE reads through MiXCR, listing each CDR3 protein once. In the table there are 45,000 to 75,000 distinct CDR3 sequences, about 12% of which are singletons. Unmatched junction bases numbered 10, after V lost 5 bases and J lost 2 bases. The CDR3 consists of 18 residues. The germline V gene encodes CDR1 SEHNR and CDR2 FQNEAQ (reference sequence). The specimen sequenced was whole blood. This chain connects TRBV7-9 to TRBJ2-3; 13 bases are shared with TRBD2. This clonotype originated in an adult who was a healthcare worker with PCR-confirmed SARS-CoV-2 infection or an uninfected control (not recorded which). CDR3 protein: CASSLLAGGPPLTDTQYF. The CDR3 DNA reads as TGTGCCAGCAGCCTACTAGCGGGAGGGCCTCCTCTCACAGATACGCAGTATTTT.